This record looks at one TCR beta chain sequence and its context. Data came from immunoSEQ multiplex PCR; TCRdb stores just in-frame clones and leaves some out. The sample shows tens of thousands of clones, approximately 82% of them seen only once. These data belong to a study of glioma-infiltrating T cells after dendritic cell vaccination. Study context: Glioblastoma patients came from Phase I and II dendritic cell vaccination trials. Autologous tumor lysate was loaded overnight onto monocyte-derived dendritic cells grown about seven days with IL-4 and GM-CSF.

The material sequenced was blood, taken before dendritic cell vaccination. This TCR was recovered from a human donor with glioblastoma.

DNA for the CDR3: TGCGCCAGCAGCCAACCACTAGCGGGGTTTAGAACAGATACGCAGTATTTT. It translates to CASSQPLAGFRTDTQYF. The J gene is TRBJ2-3, the V gene TRBV4-1; 10 bases agree with TRBD2. V was clipped by 2 bases and J by 3 bases; unmatched bases: 8. This CDR3 is built from 17 residues. Germline V gene lookup returns CDR1 MGHRA and CDR2 YSYEKL.